A single T cell receptor beta chain is shown here with its context. Every bit of the isolated RNA underwent reverse transcription, so sequencing read expressed TCRB transcripts. TCRdb's table, derived via immunoSEQ multiplex PCR, lists solely in-frame clones and lacks some. The sample has some 44,000 clones, under 65% seen once. This entry comes from a study of beta chain features in type 1 diabetes. The CDR3 is made up of 14 amino acids. Per germline, CDR1 MNHEY and CDR2 SVGAGI. The trim removed 5 bases at V and 4 bases at J, leaving 4 bases unmatched. The chain has TRBV6-5 and TRBJ2-2, with TRBD1 matching over 7 bases. The material sequenced was Tregs from blood. This sequence was found in a woman aged 18-35 years in good health. Here the CDR3 reads CASSGQAGTGELFF. The CDR3 coding sequence is TGTGCCAGCAGTGGACAGGCCGGCACCGGGGAGCTGTTTTTT.